A single sample gave rise to the 17 T cell receptor beta chains below, sequenced in a study of CD4 T cells in relation to SARS-CoV-2 and coronaviruses. Profiling relied on immunoSEQ multiplex PCR, and the TCRdb table lists in-frame clones only, not all of them. This sample has some 19,000 clones, with 77% found just once. Before the COVID-19 pandemic, during about 2010-2018, CD4+ T cells were taken from unexposed donors. After 10 to 11 days of culture, CD4+ T cells were isolated. For these receptors, no antigen is known. The sequencing sample was made of CD4+ T cells from PBMCs, cultured in vitro. All receptors derive from a human donor in good health.

This chain connects TRBV6-5 to TRBJ1-1, with D perhaps matching TRBD1 (5 bases). The ends were cut back, 7 bases at V and 0 bases at J, with 9 bases in the middle. There are 13 residues in the CDR3. Germline CDR1 reads MNHEY; CDR2 reads SVGAGI. This CDR3 reads CASTRGVNTEAFF. The CDR3 coding sequence is TGTGCCAGCACCCGAGGGGTGAACACTGAAGCTTTCTTT.

This clone was observed a few times. The genes are TRBV7-9 and TRBJ2-2; a possible D gene is TRBD2 (6 bases). In germline, CDR1 is SEHNR, CDR2 FQNEAQ (reference sequence). The CDR3 extends over 16 amino acids. Trimming took off 7 bases at V and 0 bases at J, with 15 bases between the two ends. CDR3 loop: CASNRRGRANTGELFF. CDR3 nucleotide sequence: TGTGCCAGCAACAGGAGGGGCAGGGCGAACACCGGGGAGCTGTTTTTT. Together with reference TRBV7-9 and TRBJ2-2, the CDR3 gives the full variable domain: DTGVSQNPRHKITKRGQNVTFRCDPISEHNRLYWYRQTLGQGPEFLTYFQNEAQLEKSRLLSDRFSAERPKGSFSTLEIQRTEQGDSAMYLCASNRRGRANTGELFFGEGSRLTVL.

This clone rates as large. The chain joins TRBV6-5 to TRBJ1-2; tentatively, D is TRBD1 (6 bases). In germline, CDR1 is MNHEY, CDR2 SVGAGI. V was trimmed by 2 bases and J by 7 bases, leaving 11 bases between them. This CDR3 is built from 13 residues. The CDR3 loop reads CASSYGGLGGYTF. CDR3 sequence (DNA): TGTGCCAGCAGTTACGGGGGCCTCGGTGGCTACACCTTC.

In its sample, this clone was seen a few times. The chain couples TRBV3-1 (or the pseudogene TRBV3-2) to TRBJ2-2; D unclear. The CDR3 has 13 residues. Trimming took off 2 bases at V and 7 bases at J, with 8 bases between the two ends. CDR1 and CDR2 (germline): LGHDT, YNNKEL (reference sequence). The CDR3 DNA sequence: TGTGCCAGCAGCCAAAACTACGACGGGGAGCTGTTTTTT. Translating it yields CASSQNYDGELFF.

In its sample, this clone was seen once. The chain uses TRBV21-1 and TRBJ1-1. TRBV21-1 is a pseudogene locus. The CDR3 is 17 amino acids. The CDR3 nucleotides read TGTGCCAGCAGCCCCCTCCCCCCCCCGGCCCGCGGGGTTGAAGCTTTCTTT. This codes for CASSPLPPPARGVEAFF.

The chain joins TRBV19 to TRBJ2-7; no definite D call. Trimming stripped 0 bases from V and 4 bases from J, with 19 bases between. From germline, CDR1 is LNHDA and CDR2 SQIVND (reference sequence). The CDR3 has 17 residues. CDR3 coding DNA: TGTGCCAGTAGTATAGAAGCTTTGAAGGTTAGTCGGTACGAGCAGTACTTC. As protein: CASSIEALKVSRYEQYF.

This chain joins TRBV18 and TRBJ2-7; D is possibly TRBD2 (7 bases). Germline-derived CDR1 and CDR2 are KGHSH and LQKENI. V dropped 3 bases and J dropped 5 bases, with 20 bases sitting between them. The length of the CDR3 is 16 residues. CDR3: CASSPIRGASRDEQYF. CDR3 nucleotide sequence: TGTGCCAGCTCACCCATCCGGGGGGCTAGCAGGGACGAGCAGTACTTC.

This chain joins TRBV3-1 (or the pseudogene TRBV3-2) and TRBJ1-6; D unclear. V was pared by 0 bases and J by 4 bases, with 7 bases between. CDR3 length: 15 residues. Looked up from germline, CDR1 is LGHDT and CDR2 is YNNKEL (reference sequence). The CDR3 nucleotides are TGTGCCAGCAGCCAAGATCAGGCTTATAATTCACCCCTCCACTTT. Protein sequence: CASSQDQAYNSPLHF.

This chain connects TRBV6-5 to TRBJ1-2; D ambiguous. With 2 bases removed from V and 6 bases from J, the gap between germline ends came to 10 bases. The germline CDR1 and CDR2 sequences are MNHEY and SVGAGI. This CDR3 region has 13 residues. The CDR3 here is CASSYEGSHGYTF. The DNA of the CDR3 is TGTGCCAGCAGTTACGAAGGGAGCCATGGCTACACCTTC.

The sample holds a few counts of this clone. The CDR3 here is CASSQANRDGYTF. The CDR3 nucleotides are TGCGCCAGCAGCCAAGCTAACAGGGATGGCTACACCTTC. This sequence joins TRBV4-1 and TRBJ1-2, with D perhaps matching TRBD1 (6 bases). The V and J ends lost 1 base and 6 bases respectively, with 9 bases between them. Germline V gives CDR1 MGHRA, CDR2 YSYEKL. The CDR3 has 13 residues.

The chain employs TRBV6-2 or TRBV6-3 and TRBJ2-3; the D is unclear. Trimming took 2 bases from V and 4 from J, leaving 7 bases between them. Germline CDR1 and CDR2: MNHEY and SVGEGT. CDR3 size: 13 residues. In nucleotides, the CDR3 is TGTGCCAGCAGTTACCAGTTTCCAGATACGCAGTATTTT. It translates to CASSYQFPDTQYF.

The chain recombines TRBV6-4 with TRBJ1-6, with D unclear. This CDR3 has 13 residues. Germline values: CDR1 MRHNA, CDR2 SNTAGT. Trimming stripped 3 bases from V and 9 bases from J, with 9 bases between. CDR3 DNA sequence: TGTGCCAGCAGTGAACTGAACGGTTCACCCCTCCACTTT. The encoded protein is CASSELNGSPLHF.

CDR3 sequence reads: CASSEGFWGNYGYTF. The CDR3 region has the DNA TGTGCCAGCAGTGAAGGCTTCTGGGGTAACTATGGCTACACCTTC. The rearrangement joins TRBV2 to TRBJ1-2; unclear D gene. CDR1 and CDR2 from the germline V gene are SNHLY and FYNNEI. The CDR3 runs 15 residues. The V and J ends lost 1 base and 1 base respectively, with 10 bases between them.

The V gene is TRBV5-1, the J gene TRBJ2-1, with 11 bases fitting TRBD2. The V gene's germline CDR1 is SGHRS and CDR2 YFSETQ. The CDR3 totals 15 residues. With V trimmed by 4 bases and J by 5 bases, 5 bases remained unmatched. The CDR3 nucleotides are TGCGCCAGCAGCCCAACTAGCGGGGGTAACAATGAGCAGTTCTTC. Amino acids: CASSPTSGGNNEQFF.

The V call is TRBV5-1, the J call TRBJ2-7, with D hard to call. With 0 bases removed from V and 0 bases from J, the gap between germline ends came to 7 bases. This CDR3 contains 14 residues. Germline-derived CDR1 and CDR2 are SGHRS and YFSETQ. The CDR3 DNA follows: TGCGCCAGCAGCTTGGCCGAGAACTCCTACGAGCAGTACTTC. The encoded protein is CASSLAENSYEQYF.

The rearrangement joins TRBV3-1 (or the pseudogene TRBV3-2) to TRBJ2-6; possible D gene TRBD2, 5 bases. CDR1 is LGHDT and CDR2 is YNNKEL in the germline V gene (reference sequence). CDR3 length: 17 amino acids. The V end lost 0 bases, the J end lost 2 bases, and 11 bases lay between the germline ends. As DNA, the CDR3 is TGTGCCAGCAGCCAAGATAGTTCCGGGGCTGGGGCCAACGTCCTGACTTTC. As protein: CASSQDSSGAGANVLTF.

The chain recombines TRBV4-1 with TRBJ1-2; maybe TRBD1 (5 bases). Trimming took off 0 bases at V and 6 bases at J, with 14 bases between the two ends. The germline V gene encodes CDR1 MGHRA and CDR2 YSYEKL. The CDR3 is 15 residues long. As DNA, the CDR3 is TGCGCCAGCAGCCAAGATATATCGGGGCGTAATGGCTACACCTTC. Encoded protein: CASSQDISGRNGYTF.